This entry lists 30 T cell receptor beta chains sequenced from one sample in a study of T cell repertoires in cytomegalovirus infection. A single record per CDR3 protein comes from TCRdb applying MiXCR to the reads. The data show fewer than 1,000,000 distinct CDR3 sequences, 31% seen once. No antigen is known for these receptors. Sequencing used cultured CD8+ T cells from PBMCs, obtained from culture after CMV antigen stimulation. Receptors originate from a human donor in good health (CMV status not recorded). Some clones in this sample may be carry-over from other donors' samples.

The chain recombines TRBV7-4 with TRBJ1-1, with 8 bases matching TRBD1. Germline loops: CDR1 SGHVT, CDR2 SQSDAQ. CDR3 length equals 13 residues. The J segment lost 8 bases and the V segment lost 9 bases, leaving 11 bases of the junction unmatched. CDR3 nucleotides: TGTGCCAGTTCCGGACAGGGCAAGGTCGAAGCTTTCTTT. Translation: CASSGQGKVEAFF.

The chain carries TRBV20-1 and TRBJ1-5; D might be TRBD1 (5 bases). CDR1 and CDR2 (germline): DFQATT, SNEGSKA (reference sequence). The CDR3 is made up of 14 amino acids. V gave up 3 bases and J gave up 1 base, with 10 bases separating them. This CDR3 reads CSASSRQSNQPQHF. The CDR3 DNA is TGCAGTGCTAGTTCTAGACAGAGCAATCAGCCCCAGCATTTT.

This clonotype was seen more than once but under ten times. The rearrangement joins TRBV6-2 or TRBV6-3 to TRBJ1-1; D uncertain. This CDR3 is 15 amino acids long. Trimming took off 6 bases at V and 5 bases at J, with 19 bases between the two ends. Germline V gives CDR1 MNHEY, CDR2 SVGEGT. For the CDR3, the DNA is TGTGCCAGCAGCCCCAAGCCCGGGGAAAAGACTGAAGCTTTCTTT. Amino acids: CASSPKPGEKTEAFF.

This clonotype was counted only a few times. The V call is TRBV7-4, the J call TRBJ2-3, with 7 bases that match TRBD2. CDR3 length: 18 residues. Germline assignment: CDR1 SGHVT and CDR2 SQSDAQ. V lost 4 bases to trimming and J lost 0 bases; unmatched junction nucleotides: 13. This CDR3 reads CASSSTLAGDLSTDTQYF. DNA for the CDR3: TGTGCCAGCAGCTCGACCTTGGCGGGGGACCTTAGCACAGATACGCAGTATTTT.

V and J are TRBV12-3 or TRBV12-4 and TRBJ2-5, with TRBD2 identical over 9 bases. The V gene end was trimmed by 5 bases and the J gene end by 5 bases; junction bases not matched to a gene: 9. CDR3 length: 15 residues. In DNA form, the CDR3 reads TGTGCCAGCAGTAAGGGACTAGCCGGAGGGGAGACCCAGTACTTC. The encoded protein is CASSKGLAGGETQYF.

V usage is TRBV2 and J usage is TRBJ1-2, with D tentatively TRBD1 (6 bases). CDR3 length: 11 residues. The germline V gene encodes CDR1 SNHLY and CDR2 FYNNEI. Trimming shortened V by 9 bases and J by 6 bases, and 11 bases separated the two germline ends. The CDR3 protein is CARIHRDGYTF. The DNA for the CDR3 is TGTGCCAGGATTCACAGGGATGGCTACACCTTC.

The V gene is TRBV2, the J gene TRBJ1-4; 7 nucleotides match TRBD1. Trimming removed 5 bases from V and 8 bases from J; junction bases left unmatched: 14. The CDR3 length is 16 residues. Germline V gene lookup returns CDR1 SNHLY and CDR2 FYNNEI. CDR3: CASSTGQVSLVEKLFF. DNA for the CDR3: TGTGCCAGCAGTACTGGACAGGTATCCCTGGTGGAAAAACTGTTTTTT.

DNA of the CDR3: TGTGCCACCAGCAGACAGGGTAGACAGGGACCGTTCAATGAGCAGTTCTTC. Its translation is CATSRQGRQGPFNEQFF. The V call is TRBV15, the J call TRBJ2-1; 7 positions match TRBD1. The V segment lost 2 bases and the J segment 6 bases; nucleotides outside the gene matches: 13. Germline V CDR1 and CDR2: LNHNV, YYDKDF (reference sequence). The CDR3 is made up of 17 amino acids. Full variable domain (outside the CDR3, taken from reference TRBV15 and TRBJ2-1): DAMVIQNPRYQVTQFGKPVTLSCSQTLNHNVMYWYQQKSSQAPKLLFHYYDKDFNNEADTPDNFQSRRPNTSFCFLDIRSPGLGDTAMYLCATSRQGRQGPFNEQFFGPGTRLTVL.

The J gene is TRBJ2-7, the V gene TRBV6-5; tentative D call: TRBD1 (6 bases). V lost 8 bases to trimming and J lost 5 bases, with 16 bases between them. This CDR3 region has 13 residues. Germline V gene lookup returns CDR1 MNHEY and CDR2 SVGAGI. The CDR3 loop is CASWSGTPHEQYF. The CDR3 DNA follows: TGTGCCAGCTGGTCCGGGACACCCCACGAGCAGTACTTC.

This clonotype was seen repeatedly, ten times or more. V and J are TRBV7-9 and TRBJ2-3; possible D gene TRBD2, 7 bases. Germline V CDR1 and CDR2: SEHNR, FQNEAQ (reference sequence). The CDR3 has 16 amino acids. Trimming shortened V by 5 bases and J by 5 bases, and 20 bases separated the two germline ends. Written as DNA, the CDR3 is TGTGCCAGCAGCCCCCCCGGGGGGTTAGGGGGAGATACGCAGTATTTT. Amino acid sequence: CASSPPGGLGGDTQYF.

The chain uses TRBV7-3 and TRBJ2-1; no definite D call. The CDR3 has 12 amino acids. Germline V gives CDR1 SGHTA, CDR2 FQGTGA. V was shortened by 2 bases and J by 8 bases, with 7 bases between the two germline ends. CDR3 loop: CASSLLKDEQFF. CDR3 nucleotides: TGTGCCAGCAGCTTATTGAAAGATGAGCAGTTCTTC.

V and J are TRBV6-6 and TRBJ1-1; unclear D gene. Germline CDR1 MNHNY, CDR2 SVGAGI (reference sequence). The CDR3 extends over 13 amino acids. With 8 bases removed from V and 3 bases from J, the gap between germline ends came to 13 bases. CDR3 DNA sequence: TGTGCCAGCCCTGGAGGCGGTGACACTGAAGCTTTCTTT. It specifies CASPGGGDTEAFF.

The rearrangement links TRBV2 to TRBJ1-1, with a tentative D call TRBD1 (5 bases). The germline CDR1 and CDR2 sequences are SNHLY and FYNNEI. The CDR3 contains 14 residues. The V gene lost 6 bases and the J gene lost 6 bases, with 17 bases spanning the gap. CDR3 DNA sequence: TGTGCCAGCAGGGAGGCAGGGCTCGGAGCTGAAGCTTTCTTT. Translation: CASREAGLGAEAFF.

The CDR3 nucleotides read TGTGCCAGCAGCTGGCTGGGGGACAATGAGCAGTTCTTC. Protein product: CASSWLGDNEQFF. The rearrangement uses TRBV11-3 and TRBJ2-1, with D perhaps being TRBD1 or TRBD2 (5 bases each). The CDR3 consists of 13 residues. Germline CDR1 is SGHNT and CDR2 is YENEEA. Between the trimmed V and J ends, which lost 4 bases and 5 bases, there was a span of 9 bases.

As DNA, the CDR3 is TGCAGTGCCACGACTAGCGGGGGTTACTACAATGAGCAGTTCTTC. Its protein is CSATTSGGYYNEQFF. The rearrangement uses TRBV20-1 and TRBJ2-1; TRBD2 matches 12 bases. J gave up 3 bases and V 6 bases, and 6 bases lay outside the gene matches. This CDR3 is 15 amino acids long. Per germline, CDR1 DFQATT and CDR2 SNEGSKA (reference sequence).

The chain has TRBV7-9 and TRBJ2-7, with D possibly TRBD2 on 6 matching bases. The germline V and J ends were trimmed by 4 bases and 4 bases, with 17 bases remaining between them. Germline V gives CDR1 SEHNR, CDR2 FQNEAQ (reference sequence). The CDR3 contains 15 residues. Here the CDR3 reads CASSSPGTGGYEQYF. Written as DNA, the CDR3 is TGTGCCAGCAGCTCCCCGGGTACTGGGGGGTACGAGCAGTACTTC.

V is TRBV6-8 and J is TRBJ2-7; 14 nucleotides agree with TRBD2. Unmatched junction bases numbered 8, after V lost 6 bases and J lost 10 bases. Germline V gene data show CDR1 as MNHGY and CDR2 as SAAAGT. The CDR3 sequence is 14 residues long. In nucleotides, the CDR3 is TGTGCCAGCAGCCCCCGACTAGCGGGGGGGGTTCAGTACGTC. As protein: CASSPRLAGGVQYV.

The sample holds many counts of this clonotype. The rearrangement uses TRBV7-9 and TRBJ1-1; D perhaps matches TRBD1 (5 bases). The CDR3 consists of 14 residues. Germline CDR1 reads SEHNR; CDR2 reads FQNEAQ (reference sequence). Trimming pared 5 bases from V and 1 base from J, leaving 11 bases between. This CDR3 is CASSPTATNTEAFF. In DNA, the CDR3 is TGTGCCAGCAGCCCGACAGCGACGAACACTGAAGCTTTCTTT.

The J gene is TRBJ2-3, the V gene TRBV27; D might be TRBD1 (6 bases). This CDR3 comprises 13 residues. Germline lookup yields CDR1 MNHEY and CDR2 SMNVEV (reference sequence). V dropped 8 bases and J dropped 1 base, with 10 bases sitting between them. The CDR3: CASFAGGTDTQYF. CDR3 nucleotides: TGTGCCAGCTTCGCAGGGGGCACAGATACGCAGTATTTT.

As to this clonotype: A much larger clone sits a single nucleotide away, making a read error possible. This sequence joins TRBV7-4 and TRBJ1-1; D is perhaps TRBD1 (5 bases). Germline CDR1 and CDR2: SGHVT and SQSDAQ. There are 18 residues in the CDR3. Deletions cut 5 bases from V and 1 base from J, with 23 bases between. CDR3 nucleotide sequence: TGTGCCAGCAGCCTACTGGGGCCTCTACACACCACGAACACTGAAGCTTTCTTT. Residues: CASSLLGPLHTTNTEAFF.

In this sample, this clonotype turned up many times. The V gene is TRBV4-1, the J gene TRBJ1-6; 7 bases align to TRBD1. The CDR3 totals 17 residues. V shed 1 base and J 9 bases; nucleotides not matched to a gene: 12. Germline V gene lookup returns CDR1 MGHRA and CDR2 YSYEKL. CDR3 sequence (DNA): TGCGCCAGCAGCCAAGTAAGAGGTGACAGGGAAACTTCACCCCTCCACTTT. Encoded protein: CASSQVRGDRETSPLHF.

This chain joins TRBV28 and TRBJ1-1; D is unresolved. The CDR3 runs 14 residues. Germline V gene sequence: CDR1 MDHEN, CDR2 SYDVKM. The V and J ends lost 0 bases and 1 base respectively, with 6 bases between them. The DNA for the CDR3 is TGTGCCAGCAGTTTATGGGAGCCGAACACTGAAGCTTTCTTT. It codes for CASSLWEPNTEAFF.

V gene TRBV6-6 combines with J gene TRBJ2-3, with D possibly TRBD2 on 6 matching bases. This CDR3 spans 15 amino acids. Germline CDR1 MNHNY, CDR2 SVGAGI (reference sequence). Trimming left V 8 bases short and J 5 bases short, with 20 bases between. CDR3 residues: CASLERGGWRDTQYF. The CDR3 DNA reads TGTGCCAGCCTCGAGAGGGGAGGCTGGCGAGATACGCAGTATTTT.

This clonotype was detected a few times. This chain links TRBV7-9 with TRBJ2-7; D is possibly TRBD2 (5 bases). Germline V gene lookup returns CDR1 SEHNR and CDR2 FQNEAQ (reference sequence). The V end was cut by 4 bases, the J end by 3 bases, with 19 bases between. This CDR3 is built from 16 residues. The CDR3 nucleotides are TGTGCCAGCAGCTACCTCGGTAGCGCGGAATTCTACGAGCAGTACTTC. Translating it yields CASSYLGSAEFYEQYF.

The rearrangement links TRBV29-1 to TRBJ1-2; no definite D call. Germline loops: CDR1 SQVTM, CDR2 ANQGSEA. This CDR3 comprises 13 residues. Here the CDR3 DNA reads TGCAGAGTCACAGACCAACCAAACTATGGCTACACCTTC. Translated, it gives CRVTDQPNYGYTF.

This chain joins TRBV19 and TRBJ2-1; possible D gene TRBD1, 5 bases. There are 15 residues in the CDR3. CDR1 LNHDA and CDR2 SQIVND come from the germline V gene (reference sequence). Deletions cut 3 bases from V and 1 base from J, with 10 bases between. The CDR3 reads CASSISTDSYNEQFF. In DNA form, the CDR3 reads TGTGCCAGTAGTATCTCGACAGATTCCTACAATGAGCAGTTCTTC.

The genes are TRBV28 and TRBJ2-6; D remains ambiguous. V was clipped by 6 bases and J by 0 bases, with 12 bases between them. Germline CDR1 is MDHEN and CDR2 is SYDVKM. This CDR3 contains 16 residues. CDR3 bases: TGTGCCAGCAGCAGGACGGTGGGCTCTGGGGCCAACGTCCTGACTTTC. It encodes CASSRTVGSGANVLTF.

The chain joins TRBV12-3 or TRBV12-4 to TRBJ1-1, with D perhaps TRBD1 (6 bases). Trimming cost V 3 bases and J 7 bases, with 12 bases left between them. The CDR3 has 13 residues. CDR3 loop: CASSFVAGDEAFF. As DNA, the CDR3 is TGTGCCAGCAGTTTTGTCGCAGGGGATGAAGCTTTCTTT.

This clonotype turned up a few times. CDR3 DNA sequence: TGTGCCAGCACCGGGACTAGCGGGACCGGGGAGCTGTTTTTT. It translates to CASTGTSGTGELFF. The J gene is TRBJ2-2, the V gene TRBV28; 12 nucleotides agree with TRBD2. Germline CDR1 reads MDHEN; CDR2 reads SYDVKM. The CDR3 has 14 amino acids. V was pared by 7 bases and J by 5 bases, with 2 bases of the junction left unmatched.

This clonotype was seen a single time. This chain links TRBV6-2 or TRBV6-3 with TRBJ2-2, with D hard to call. The V gene lost 2 bases and the J gene lost 10 bases, with 8 bases spanning the gap. In germline, CDR1 is MNHEY, CDR2 SVGEGT. The CDR3 totals 12 residues. DNA for the CDR3: TGTGCCAGCAGTTACACCGCCCTGGAGCTGTTTTTT. Translated: CASSYTALELFF.